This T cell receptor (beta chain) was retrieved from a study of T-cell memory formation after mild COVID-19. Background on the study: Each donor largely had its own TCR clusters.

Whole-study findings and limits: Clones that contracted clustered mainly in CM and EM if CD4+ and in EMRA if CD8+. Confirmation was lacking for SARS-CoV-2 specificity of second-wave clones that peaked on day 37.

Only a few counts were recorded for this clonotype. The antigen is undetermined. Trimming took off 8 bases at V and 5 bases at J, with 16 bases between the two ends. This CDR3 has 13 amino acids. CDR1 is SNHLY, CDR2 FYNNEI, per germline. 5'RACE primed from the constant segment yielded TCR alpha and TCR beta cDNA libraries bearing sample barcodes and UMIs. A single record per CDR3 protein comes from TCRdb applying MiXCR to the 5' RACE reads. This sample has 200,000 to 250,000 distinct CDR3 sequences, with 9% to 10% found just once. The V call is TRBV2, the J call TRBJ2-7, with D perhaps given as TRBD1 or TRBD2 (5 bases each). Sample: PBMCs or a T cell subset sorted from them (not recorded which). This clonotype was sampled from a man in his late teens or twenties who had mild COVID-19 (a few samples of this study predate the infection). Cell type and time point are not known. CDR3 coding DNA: TGTGCCAGCTGGGACCCGGGCGTCAACGAGCAGTACTTC. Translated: CASWDPGVNEQYF.